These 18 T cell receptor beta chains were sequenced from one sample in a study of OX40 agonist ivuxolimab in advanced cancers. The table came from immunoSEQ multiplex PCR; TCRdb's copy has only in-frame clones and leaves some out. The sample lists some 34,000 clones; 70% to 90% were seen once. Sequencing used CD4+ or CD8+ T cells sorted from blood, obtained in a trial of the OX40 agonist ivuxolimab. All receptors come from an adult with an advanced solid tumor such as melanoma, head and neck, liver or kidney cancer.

The CDR3 sequence: CASSDGTGDEQYF. The CDR3 DNA sequence: TGCGCCAGCAGCGACGGGACAGGCGACGAGCAGTACTTC. V gene TRBV5-1 combines with J gene TRBJ2-7; TRBD1 matches at 8 bases. The V gene end was trimmed by 4 bases and the J gene end by 5 bases; junction bases not matched to a gene: 5. Germline V CDR1 and CDR2: SGHRS, YFSETQ. CDR3 size: 13 residues.

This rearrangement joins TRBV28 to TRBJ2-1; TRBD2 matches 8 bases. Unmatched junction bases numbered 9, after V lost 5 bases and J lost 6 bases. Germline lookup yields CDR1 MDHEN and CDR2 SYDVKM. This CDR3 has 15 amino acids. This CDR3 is CASSEWREVFNEQFF. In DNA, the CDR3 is TGTGCCAGCAGTGAATGGCGGGAGGTCTTCAATGAGCAGTTCTTC.

CDR3 sequence (DNA): TGTGCCAGCAGACGGGGGAGCTCCTACAATGAGCAGTTCTTC. As protein: CASRRGSSYNEQFF. The chain employs TRBV28 and TRBJ2-1, with D maybe TRBD2 (6 bases). There are 14 residues in the CDR3. The ends were cut back, 6 bases at V and 0 bases at J, with 9 bases in the middle. In germline, CDR1 is MDHEN, CDR2 SYDVKM.

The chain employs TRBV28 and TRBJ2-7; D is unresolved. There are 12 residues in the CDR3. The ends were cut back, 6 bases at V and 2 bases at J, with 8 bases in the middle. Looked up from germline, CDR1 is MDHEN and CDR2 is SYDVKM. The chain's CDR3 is CASSDFTYEQYF. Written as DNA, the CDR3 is TGTGCCAGCAGCGACTTCACCTACGAGCAGTACTTC.

The CDR3 bases are TGTGCCAGCTCCCGTGGGGGTTACACAGATACGCAGTATTTT. It yields the protein CASSRGGYTDTQYF. The gene calls are TRBV28 and TRBJ2-3, with D perhaps assigned TRBD1 or TRBD2 (5 bases each). The V and J ends lost 8 bases and 2 bases respectively, with 14 bases between them. The germline V gene has CDR1 MDHEN and CDR2 SYDVKM. The CDR3 totals 14 residues.

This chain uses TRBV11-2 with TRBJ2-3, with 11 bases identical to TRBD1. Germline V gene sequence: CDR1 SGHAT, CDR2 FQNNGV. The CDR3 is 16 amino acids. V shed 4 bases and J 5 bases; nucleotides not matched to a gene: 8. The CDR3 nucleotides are TGTGCCAGCAGCTCTTGGACAGGGGGCGACGTAGATACGCAGTATTTT. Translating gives CASSSWTGGDVDTQYF.

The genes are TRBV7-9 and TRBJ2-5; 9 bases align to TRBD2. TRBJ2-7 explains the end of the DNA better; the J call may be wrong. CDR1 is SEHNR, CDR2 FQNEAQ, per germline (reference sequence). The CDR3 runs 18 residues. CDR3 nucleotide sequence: TGTGCCAGCAGCTTAGCGTTTGTAGCGGGAGTTACCTCCTACGAGCAGTACTTC. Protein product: CASSLAFVAGVTSYEQYF.

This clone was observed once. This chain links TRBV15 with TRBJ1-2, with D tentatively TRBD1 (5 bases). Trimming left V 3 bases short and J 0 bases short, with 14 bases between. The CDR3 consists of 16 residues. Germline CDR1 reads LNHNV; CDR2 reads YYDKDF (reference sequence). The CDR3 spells CATSREQENANYGYTF. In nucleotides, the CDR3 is TGTGCCACCAGCAGGGAACAGGAAAATGCTAACTATGGCTACACCTTC.

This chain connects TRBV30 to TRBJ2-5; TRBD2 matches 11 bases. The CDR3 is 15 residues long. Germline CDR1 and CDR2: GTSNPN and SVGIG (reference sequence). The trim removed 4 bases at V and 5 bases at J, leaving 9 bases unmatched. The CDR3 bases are TGTGCCTGGACAATAGCGGGAGGGCCGCGGGAGACCCAGTACTTC. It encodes CAWTIAGGPRETQYF.

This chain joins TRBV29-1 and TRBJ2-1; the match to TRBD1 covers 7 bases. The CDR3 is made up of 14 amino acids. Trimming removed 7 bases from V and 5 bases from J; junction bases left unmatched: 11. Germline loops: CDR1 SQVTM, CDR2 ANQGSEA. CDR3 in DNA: TGCAGCGCTGAGACCCTAACAGGGGACAATGAGCAGTTCTTC. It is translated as CSAETLTGDNEQFF.

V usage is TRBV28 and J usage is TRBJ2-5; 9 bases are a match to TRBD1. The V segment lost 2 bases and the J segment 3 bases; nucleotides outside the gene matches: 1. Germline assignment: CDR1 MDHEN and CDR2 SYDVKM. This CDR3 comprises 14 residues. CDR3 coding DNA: TGTGCCAGCAGTTTACGGACAGGGGAAGAGACCCAGTACTTC. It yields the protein CASSLRTGEETQYF.

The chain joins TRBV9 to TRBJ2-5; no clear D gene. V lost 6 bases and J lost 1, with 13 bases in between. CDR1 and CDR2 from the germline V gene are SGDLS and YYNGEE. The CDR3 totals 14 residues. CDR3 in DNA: TGTGCCAGCAACCTCCTCGGGTCCCAAGAGACCCAGTACTTC. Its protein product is CASNLLGSQETQYF.

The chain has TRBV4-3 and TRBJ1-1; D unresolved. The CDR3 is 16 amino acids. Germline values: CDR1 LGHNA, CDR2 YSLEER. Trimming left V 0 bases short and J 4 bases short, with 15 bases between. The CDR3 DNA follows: TGCGCCAGCAGCCAAGATAATGGGCAGGCCCCCACTGAAGCTTTCTTT. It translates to CASSQDNGQAPTEAFF.

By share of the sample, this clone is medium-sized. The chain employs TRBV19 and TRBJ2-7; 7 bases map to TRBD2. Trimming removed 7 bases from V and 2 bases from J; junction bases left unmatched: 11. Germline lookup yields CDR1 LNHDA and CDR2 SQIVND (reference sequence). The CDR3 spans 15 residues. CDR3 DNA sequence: TGTGCCAGTACTCCAACCCAGAGCGGGACCTACGAGCAGTACTTC. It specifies CASTPTQSGTYEQYF.

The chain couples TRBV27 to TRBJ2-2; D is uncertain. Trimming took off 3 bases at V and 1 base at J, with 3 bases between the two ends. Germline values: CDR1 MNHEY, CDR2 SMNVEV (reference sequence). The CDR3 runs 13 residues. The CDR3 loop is CASSFMNTGELFF. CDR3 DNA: TGTGCCAGCAGTTTTATGAACACCGGGGAGCTGTTTTTT.

The CDR3 sequence: CASSPPGGWRYYEQYF. CDR3 sequence (DNA): TGTGCCAGCAGTCCCCCCGGCGGCTGGAGATACTACGAGCAGTACTTC. This chain uses TRBV27 with TRBJ2-7, with D uncertain. With 5 bases removed from V and 3 bases from J, the gap between germline ends came to 20 bases. The germline gives CDR1 MNHEY, CDR2 SMNVEV (reference sequence). The CDR3 runs to 16 residues.

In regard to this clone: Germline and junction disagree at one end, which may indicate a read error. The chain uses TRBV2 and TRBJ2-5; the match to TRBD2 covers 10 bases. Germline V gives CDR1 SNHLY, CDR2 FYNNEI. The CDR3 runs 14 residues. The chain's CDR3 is CASSGWLAGEPQYF. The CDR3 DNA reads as TGTGCCAGCAGTGGGTGGCTAGCGGGAGAGCCCCAGTACTTC.

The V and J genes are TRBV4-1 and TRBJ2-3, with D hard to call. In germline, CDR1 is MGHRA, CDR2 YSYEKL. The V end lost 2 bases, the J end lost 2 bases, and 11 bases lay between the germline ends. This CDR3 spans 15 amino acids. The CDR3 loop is CASSQSRTDTDTQYF. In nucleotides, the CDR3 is TGCGCCAGCAGCCAAAGTCGTACCGACACAGATACGCAGTATTTT.